A selection of T cell receptor beta chains follows, all from one sample in a study of T cells after yellow fever vaccination. MiXCR was run by TCRdb on the 5' RACE reads, yielding one entry per CDR3 protein. The sample contains 450,000 to 550,000 distinct CDR3 sequences, 15% to 20% of which appear only once. Sequences were derived from PBMCs, sampled 15 days after the yellow fever booster vaccination. The source is a man aged 25 to 40 who received the YFV17D yellow fever vaccine. Both conserved end residues are part of each CDR3. The D gene is left open where the match is weak. Part of the rows lack a size; the others show once, few, many or a class for expanded clones.

>-|TRBV20-1|TRBJ1-1|-|12
CSARGGNTEAFF
TGCAGTGCTAGGGGAGGGAACACTGAAGCTTTCTTT
>-|TRBV20-1|TRBJ2-1|-|12
CSATGGHINQFF
TGCAGTGCTACAGGGGGGCATATTAATCAGTTCTTC
>TRBD2|TRBV10-3|TRBJ2-5|few|15
CAISGRREGAETQYF
TGTGCCATCAGTGGTCGGCGGGAGGGGGCCGAGACCCAGTACTTC
>-|TRBV4-3|TRBJ1-4|many|15
CASSQVGAGHEKLFF
TGCGCCAGCAGCCAAGTAGGGGCAGGGCATGAAAAACTGTTTTTT
>-|TRBV18|TRBJ1-2|few|13
CASSPTEEGGYTF
TGTGCCAGCTCACCGACGGAGGAGGGTGGCTACACCTTC
>TRBD1|TRBV27|TRBJ2-3|few|14
CASIPQGPSDTQYF
TGTGCCAGCATCCCACAGGGGCCCTCGGATACGCAGTATTTT
>TRBD2|TRBV7-2|TRBJ2-7|few|17
CASSLARTSGGTGEQYF
TGTGCCAGCAGCTTAGCGCGGACTAGCGGGGGGACAGGGGAGCAGTACTTC
>-|TRBV28|TRBJ2-4|few|12
CASSPDIDIQYF
TGTGCCAGCAGTCCAGACATTGACATTCAGTACTTC
>-|TRBV15|TRBJ2-5|-|13
CATSVPGVETQYF
TGTGCCACCAGCGTCCCAGGGGTAGAGACCCAGTACTTC
>TRBD1|TRBV12-3/TRBV12-4|TRBJ2-5|-|15
CASSPPGQYQETQYF
TGTGCCAGCAGTCCTCCGGGACAGTACCAAGAGACCCAGTACTTC
>-|TRBV20-1|TRBJ2-1|-|14
CSARSRSLYNEQFF
TGCAGTGCCCGTTCCCGAAGCCTCTACAATGAGCAGTTCTTC
>-|TRBV5-1|TRBJ2-3|-|16
CASSSGTRVSTDTQYF
TGCGCCAGCAGCTCCGGGACAAGGGTTAGCACAGATACGCAGTATTTT
>-|TRBV6-5|TRBJ2-6|-|17
CASSSPGRESGANVLTF
TGTGCCAGCAGTTCGCCGGGACGGGAGTCTGGGGCCAACGTCCTGACTTTC
>-|TRBV21-1|TRBJ2-1|-|17
CASRRLATGADYNEQFF
TGTGCCAGCAGGAGACTCGCTACAGGGGCAGACTACAATGAGCAGTTCTTC
>TRBD2|TRBV4-3|TRBJ2-1|-|15
CASSQVLAGGYEQFF
TGCGCCAGCAGCCAAGTACTAGCGGGGGGGTATGAGCAGTTCTTC
>-|TRBV10-1|TRBJ2-1|-|13
CASSDSFYNEQFF
TGCGCCAGCAGTGATTCGTTTTACAATGAGCAGTTCTTC
>-|TRBV7-9|TRBJ2-2|-|13
CASSLGSPGELFF
TGTGCCAGCAGCTTAGGGAGCCCCGGGGAGCTGTTTTTT
>-|TRBV20-1|TRBJ2-1|few|14
CSATPWGGLNEQFF
TGCAGTGCTACGCCCTGGGGTGGCCTCAATGAGCAGTTCTTC
>-|TRBV20-1|TRBJ2-1|-|18
CSARDIQGADSSYNEQFF
TGCAGTGCTAGAGATATTCAGGGAGCGGATAGCTCCTACAATGAGCAGTTCTTC
>-|TRBV23-1|TRBJ2-7|-|15
CASSHYRARAYEQYF
TGCGCCAGCAGTCATTACAGGGCACGGGCCTACGAGCAGTACTTC
>TRBD1|TRBV5-1|TRBJ2-7|-|15
CASSWTGQGPYEQYF
TGCGCCAGCAGCTGGACGGGACAGGGCCCCTACGAGCAGTACTTC
>-|TRBV7-9|TRBJ2-6|few|16
CASSPDRFSGANVLTF
TGTGCCAGCAGCCCAGATAGGTTCTCTGGGGCCAACGTCCTGACTTTC
>-|TRBV7-9|TRBJ2-5|-|14
CASSLATLQETQYF
TGTGCCAGCAGCTTAGCTACTCTCCAAGAGACCCAGTACTTC
>-|TRBV20-1|TRBJ2-5|-|12
CSAIKGRETQYF
TGCAGTGCTATTAAGGGCAGGGAGACCCAGTACTTC
>-|TRBV10-2|TRBJ1-1|-|15
CASKELNLLNTEAFF
TGCGCCAGCAAGGAACTGAACCTGCTGAACACTGAAGCTTTCTTT
>TRBD1|TRBV27|TRBJ2-7|few|14
CASRITGTAYEQYF
TGTGCCAGCAGAATAACAGGGACAGCCTACGAGCAGTACTTC
>-|TRBV6-2/TRBV6-3|TRBJ1-2|-|13
CASRSDSNYGYTF
TGTGCCAGCAGGAGCGACAGCAACTATGGCTACACCTTC
>-|TRBV6-5|TRBJ1-5|-|12
CASSVRGQPQHF
TGTGCCAGCAGTGTCCGAGGGCAGCCCCAGCATTTT
>TRBD2|TRBV20-1|TRBJ2-5|few|17
CSARRTRLAGYQETQYF
TGCAGTGCTAGACGAACGAGACTAGCGGGCTACCAAGAGACCCAGTACTTC
>-|TRBV29-1|TRBJ2-7|few|14
CSVSYRQTAYEQYF
TGCAGCGTTTCCTACAGACAGACCGCCTACGAGCAGTACTTC
>TRBD2|TRBV7-2|TRBJ2-7|few|16
CASSLSLAGVYNEQYF
TGTGCCAGCAGCTTAAGCCTAGCGGGAGTTTATAACGAGCAGTACTTC
>TRBD1|TRBV7-9|TRBJ2-2|-|15
CASILLGQGAGELFF
TGTGCCAGCATCCTTTTGGGACAGGGGGCCGGGGAGCTGTTTTTT